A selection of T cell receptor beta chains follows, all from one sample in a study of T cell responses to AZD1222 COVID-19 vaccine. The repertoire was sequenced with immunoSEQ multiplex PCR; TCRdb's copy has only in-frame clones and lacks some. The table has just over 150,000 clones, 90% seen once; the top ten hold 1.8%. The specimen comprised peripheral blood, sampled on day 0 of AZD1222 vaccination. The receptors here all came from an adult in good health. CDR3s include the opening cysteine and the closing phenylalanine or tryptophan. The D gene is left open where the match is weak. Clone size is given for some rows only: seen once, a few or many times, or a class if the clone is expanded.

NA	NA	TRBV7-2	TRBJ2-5	CASSMAGPGETQYF	TGTGCCAGCAGCATGGCGGGCCCCGGGGAGACCCAGTACTTC
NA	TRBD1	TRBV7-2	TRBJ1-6	CASSATTGVSTSPLHF	TGTGCCAGCAGCGCAACGACAGGGGTTAGTACTTCACCCCTCCACTTT
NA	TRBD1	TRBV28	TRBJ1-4	CASSQTGTREKLFF	TGTGCCAGCAGCCAGACAGGGACTAGAGAAAAACTGTTTTTT
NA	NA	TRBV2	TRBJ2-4	CASSGILAAVAKNIQYF	TGTGCCAGCAGTGGAATATTGGCAGCGGTAGCCAAAAACATTCAGTACTTC
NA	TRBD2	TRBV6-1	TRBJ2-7	CASSEEAGGPGEQYF	TGTGCCAGCAGTGAGGAAGCGGGAGGGCCCGGCGAGCAGTACTTC
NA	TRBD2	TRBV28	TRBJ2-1	CASSSIAGYSYNEQFF	TGTGCCAGCAGTTCAATAGCGGGGTACAGTTACAATGAGCAGTTCTTC
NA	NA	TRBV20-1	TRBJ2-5	CSARVRETQYF	TGCAGTGCTAGAGTCCGTGAGACCCAGTACTTC
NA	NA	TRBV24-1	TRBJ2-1	CATIKGQKIDNEQFF	TGTGCCACCATCAAGGGGCAGAAAATTGACAATGAGCAGTTCTTC
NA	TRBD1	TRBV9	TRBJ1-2	CASSPPGQGGYGYTF	TGTGCCAGCAGCCCACCGGGACAGGGGGGCTATGGCTACACCTTC
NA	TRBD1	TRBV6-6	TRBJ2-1	CASSPPRQGLSYNEQFF	TGTGCCAGCAGTCCGCCCCGACAGGGCTTATCCTACAATGAGCAGTTCTTC
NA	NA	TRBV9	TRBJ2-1	CASSVDSPEQFF	TGTGCCAGCAGCGTAGATAGCCCCGAGCAGTTCTTC
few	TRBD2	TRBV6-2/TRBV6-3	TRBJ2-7	CASSYSGLAGGPLYEQYF	TGTGCCAGCAGTTACTCGGGACTAGCGGGAGGGCCCCTCTACGAGCAGTACTTC
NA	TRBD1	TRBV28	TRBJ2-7	CASSFPDRESHEQYF	TGTGCCAGCAGTTTCCCGGACAGGGAAAGCCACGAGCAGTACTTC
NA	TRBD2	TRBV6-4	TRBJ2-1	CASSDLAGGGNEQFF	TGTGCCAGCAGTGACTTAGCGGGAGGAGGGAATGAGCAGTTCTTC
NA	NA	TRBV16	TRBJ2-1	CASSQDSNEQFF	TGTGCCAGCAGCCAAGACAGTAATGAGCAGTTCTTC
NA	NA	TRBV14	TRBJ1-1	CASSQTQVNTEAFF	TGTGCCAGCAGCCAAACACAGGTGAACACTGAAGCTTTCTTT
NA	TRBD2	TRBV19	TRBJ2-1	CASSMTSGSYNEQFF	TGTGCCAGTAGTATGACTAGCGGGAGCTACAATGAGCAGTTCTTC
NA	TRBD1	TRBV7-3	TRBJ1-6	CASSSEGQGNSPLHF	TGTGCCAGCAGCTCCGAGGGACAGGGAAATTCACCCCTCCACTTT
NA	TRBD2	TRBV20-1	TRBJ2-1	CSASRLAGGGNEQFF	TGCAGTGCTAGTCGACTAGCGGGAGGGGGCAATGAGCAGTTCTTC
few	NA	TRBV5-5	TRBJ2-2	CASSFRDTGELFF	TGTGCCAGCTCGTTCAGGGATACCGGGGAGCTGTTTTTT